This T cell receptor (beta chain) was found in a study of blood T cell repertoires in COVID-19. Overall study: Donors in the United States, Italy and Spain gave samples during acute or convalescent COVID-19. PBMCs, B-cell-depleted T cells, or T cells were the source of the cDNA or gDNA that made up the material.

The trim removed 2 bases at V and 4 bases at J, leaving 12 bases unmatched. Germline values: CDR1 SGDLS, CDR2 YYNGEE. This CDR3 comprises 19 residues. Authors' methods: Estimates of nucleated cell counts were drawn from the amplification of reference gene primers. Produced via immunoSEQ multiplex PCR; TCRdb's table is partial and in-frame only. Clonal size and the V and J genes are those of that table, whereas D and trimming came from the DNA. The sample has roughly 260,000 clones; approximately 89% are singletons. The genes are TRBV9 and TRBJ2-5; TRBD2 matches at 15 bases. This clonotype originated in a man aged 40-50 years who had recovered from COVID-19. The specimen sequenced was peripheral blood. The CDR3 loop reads CASSVRTSGRAGLLETQYF. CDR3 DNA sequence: TGTGCCAGCAGCGTCCGGACTAGCGGGAGGGCCGGTCTACTAGAGACCCAGTACTTC.